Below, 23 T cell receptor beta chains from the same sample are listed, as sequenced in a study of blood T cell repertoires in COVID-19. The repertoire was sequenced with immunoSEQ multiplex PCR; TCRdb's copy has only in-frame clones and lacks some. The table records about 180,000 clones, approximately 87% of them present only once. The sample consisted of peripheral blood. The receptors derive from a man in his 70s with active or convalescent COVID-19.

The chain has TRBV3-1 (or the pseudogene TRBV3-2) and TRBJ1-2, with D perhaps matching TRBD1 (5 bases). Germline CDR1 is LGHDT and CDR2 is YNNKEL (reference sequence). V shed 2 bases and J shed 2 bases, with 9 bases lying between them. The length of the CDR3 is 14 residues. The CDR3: CASSQQGGNYGYTF. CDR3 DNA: TGTGCCAGCAGCCAACAGGGCGGAAACTATGGCTACACCTTC.

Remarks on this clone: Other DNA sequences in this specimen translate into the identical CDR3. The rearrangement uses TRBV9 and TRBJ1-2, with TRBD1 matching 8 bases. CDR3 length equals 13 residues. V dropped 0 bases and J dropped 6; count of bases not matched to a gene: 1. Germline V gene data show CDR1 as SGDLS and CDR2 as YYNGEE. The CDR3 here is CASSVAGGNGYTF. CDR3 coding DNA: TGTGCCAGCAGCGTAGCAGGGGGCAATGGCTACACCTTC.

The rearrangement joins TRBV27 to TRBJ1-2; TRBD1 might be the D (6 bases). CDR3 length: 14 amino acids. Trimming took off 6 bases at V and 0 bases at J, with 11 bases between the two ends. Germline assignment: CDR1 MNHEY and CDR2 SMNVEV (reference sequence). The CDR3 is CASSSDRTNYGYTF. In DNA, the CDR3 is TGTGCCAGCAGCTCGGACAGAACTAACTATGGCTACACCTTC.

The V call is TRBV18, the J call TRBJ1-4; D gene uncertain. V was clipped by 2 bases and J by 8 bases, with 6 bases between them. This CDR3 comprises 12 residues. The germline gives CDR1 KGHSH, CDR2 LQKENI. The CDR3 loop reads CASSPGLEKLFF. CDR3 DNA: TGTGCCAGCTCACCAGGCCTGGAAAAACTGTTTTTT.

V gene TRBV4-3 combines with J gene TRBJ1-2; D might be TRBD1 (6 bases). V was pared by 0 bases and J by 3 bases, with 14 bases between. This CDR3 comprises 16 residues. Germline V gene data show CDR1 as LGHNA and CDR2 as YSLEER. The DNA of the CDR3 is TGCGCCAGCAGCCAAGACTTCCCCGGACAGTACTATGGCTACACCTTC. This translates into CASSQDFPGQYYGYTF.

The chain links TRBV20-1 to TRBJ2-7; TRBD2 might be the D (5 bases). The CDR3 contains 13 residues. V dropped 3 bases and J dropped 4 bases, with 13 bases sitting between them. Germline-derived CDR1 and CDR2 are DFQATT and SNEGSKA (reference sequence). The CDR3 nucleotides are TGCAGTGCTAGTGGGAGTACTATTTACGAGCAGTACTTC. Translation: CSASGSTIYEQYF.

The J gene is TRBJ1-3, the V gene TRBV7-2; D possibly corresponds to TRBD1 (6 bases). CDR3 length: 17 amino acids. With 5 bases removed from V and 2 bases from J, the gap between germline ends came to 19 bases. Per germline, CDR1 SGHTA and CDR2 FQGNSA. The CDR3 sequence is CASSRVGTRGAGNTIYF. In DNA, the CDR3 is TGTGCCAGCAGCCGGGTCGGGACACGGGGTGCTGGAAACACCATATATTTT.

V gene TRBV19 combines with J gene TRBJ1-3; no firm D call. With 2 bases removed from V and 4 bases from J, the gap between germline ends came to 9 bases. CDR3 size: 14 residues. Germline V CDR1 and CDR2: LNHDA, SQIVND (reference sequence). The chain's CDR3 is CASSIPSVGNTIYF. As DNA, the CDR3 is TGTGCCAGTAGTATACCTTCCGTCGGAAACACCATATATTTT.

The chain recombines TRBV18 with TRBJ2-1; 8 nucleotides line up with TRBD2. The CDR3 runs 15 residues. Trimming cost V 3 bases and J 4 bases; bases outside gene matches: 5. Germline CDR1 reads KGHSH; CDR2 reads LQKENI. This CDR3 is CASSPTSGNYNEQFF. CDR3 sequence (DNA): TGTGCCAGCTCACCCACTAGCGGAAATTACAATGAGCAGTTCTTC.

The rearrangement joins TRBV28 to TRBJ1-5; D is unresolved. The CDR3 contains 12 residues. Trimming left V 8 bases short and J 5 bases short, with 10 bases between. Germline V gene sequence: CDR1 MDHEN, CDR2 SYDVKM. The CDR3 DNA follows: TGTGCCAGCCAGCGGAGAGATCAGCCCCAGCATTTT. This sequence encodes CASQRRDQPQHF.

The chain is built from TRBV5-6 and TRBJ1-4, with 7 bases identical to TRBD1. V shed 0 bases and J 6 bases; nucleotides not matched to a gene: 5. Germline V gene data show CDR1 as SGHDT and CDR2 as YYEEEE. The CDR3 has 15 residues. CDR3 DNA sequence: TGTGCCAGCAGCTTGGGAGCAGGGGGGCATGAAAAACTGTTTTTT. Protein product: CASSLGAGGHEKLFF.

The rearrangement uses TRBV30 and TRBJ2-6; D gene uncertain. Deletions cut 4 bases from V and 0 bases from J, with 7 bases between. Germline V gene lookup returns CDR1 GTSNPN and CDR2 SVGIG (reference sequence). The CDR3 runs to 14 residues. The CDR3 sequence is CAWTGFSGANVLTF. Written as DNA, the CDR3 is TGTGCCTGGACAGGATTCTCTGGGGCCAACGTCCTGACTTTC.

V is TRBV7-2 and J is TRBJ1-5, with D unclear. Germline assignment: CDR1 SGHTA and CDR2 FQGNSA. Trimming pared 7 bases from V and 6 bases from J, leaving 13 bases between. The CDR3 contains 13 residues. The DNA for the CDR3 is TGTGCCAGCACCCCACTCCGGGGTCAGCCCCAGCATTTT. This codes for CASTPLRGQPQHF.

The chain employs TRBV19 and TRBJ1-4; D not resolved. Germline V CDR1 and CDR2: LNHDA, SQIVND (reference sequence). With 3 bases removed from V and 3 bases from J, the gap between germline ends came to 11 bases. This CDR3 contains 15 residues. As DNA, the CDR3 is TGTGCCAGTAGTATGAGTACAGCTTCTAATGAAAAACTGTTTTTT. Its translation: CASSMSTASNEKLFF.

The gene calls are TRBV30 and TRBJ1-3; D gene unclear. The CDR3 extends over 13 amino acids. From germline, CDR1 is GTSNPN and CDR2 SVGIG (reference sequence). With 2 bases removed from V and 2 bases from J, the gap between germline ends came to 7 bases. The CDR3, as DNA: TGTGCCTGGAGTTCAGGCCCTGGAAACACCATATATTTT. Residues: CAWSSGPGNTIYF.

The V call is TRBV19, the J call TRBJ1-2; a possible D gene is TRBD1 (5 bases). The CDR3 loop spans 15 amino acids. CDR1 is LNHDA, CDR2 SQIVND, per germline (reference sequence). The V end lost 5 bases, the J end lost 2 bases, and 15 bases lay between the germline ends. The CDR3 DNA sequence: TGTGCCAGTAGTCCCCTCGGGACTTCCAACTATGGCTACACCTTC. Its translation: CASSPLGTSNYGYTF.

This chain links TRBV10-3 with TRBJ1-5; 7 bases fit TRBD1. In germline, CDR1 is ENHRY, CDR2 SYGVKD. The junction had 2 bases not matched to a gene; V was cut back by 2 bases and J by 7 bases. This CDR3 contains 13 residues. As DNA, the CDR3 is TGTGCCATCAGTGAGGAGGGGGCACAGCCCCAGCATTTT. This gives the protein CAISEEGAQPQHF.

This chain's CDR3 is CATSTIGGGNTIYF. CDR3 coding DNA: TGTGCCACCAGCACCATAGGGGGTGGAAACACCATATATTTT. The V gene is TRBV15, the J gene TRBJ1-3, with D tentatively TRBD1 (6 bases). Germline CDR1 reads LNHNV; CDR2 reads YYDKDF (reference sequence). The CDR3 totals 14 residues. The ends were cut back, 4 bases at V and 3 bases at J, with 10 bases in the middle.

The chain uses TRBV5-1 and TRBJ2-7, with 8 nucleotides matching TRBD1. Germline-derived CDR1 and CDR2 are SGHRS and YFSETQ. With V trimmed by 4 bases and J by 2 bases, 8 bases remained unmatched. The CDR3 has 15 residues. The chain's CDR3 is CASSPSGTGTYEQYF. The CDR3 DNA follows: TGCGCCAGCAGCCCGTCCGGGACAGGCACCTACGAGCAGTACTTC.

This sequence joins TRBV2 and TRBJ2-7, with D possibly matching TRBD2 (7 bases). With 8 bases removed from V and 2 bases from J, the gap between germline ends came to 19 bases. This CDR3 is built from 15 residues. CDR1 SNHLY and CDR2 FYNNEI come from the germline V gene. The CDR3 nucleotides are TGTGCCAGCGACCTTGGGGGGGAGGGGGCCTACGAGCAGTACTTC. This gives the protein CASDLGGEGAYEQYF.

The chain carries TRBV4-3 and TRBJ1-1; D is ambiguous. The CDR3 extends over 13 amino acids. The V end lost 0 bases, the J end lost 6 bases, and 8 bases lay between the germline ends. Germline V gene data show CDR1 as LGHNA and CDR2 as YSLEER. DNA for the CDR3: TGCGCCAGCAGCCAAGATAGCACCGCTGAAGCTTTCTTT. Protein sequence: CASSQDSTAEAFF.

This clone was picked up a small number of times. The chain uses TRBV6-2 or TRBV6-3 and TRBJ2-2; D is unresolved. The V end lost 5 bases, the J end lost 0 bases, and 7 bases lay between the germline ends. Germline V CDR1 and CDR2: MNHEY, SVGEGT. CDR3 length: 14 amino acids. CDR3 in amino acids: CASSETPNTGELFF. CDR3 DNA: TGTGCCAGCAGTGAGACACCGAACACCGGGGAGCTGTTTTTT.

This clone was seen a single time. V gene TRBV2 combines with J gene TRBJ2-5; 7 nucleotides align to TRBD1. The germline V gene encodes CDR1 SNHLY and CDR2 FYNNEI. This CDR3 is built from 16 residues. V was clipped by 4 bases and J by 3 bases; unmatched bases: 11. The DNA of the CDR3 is TGTGCCAGCAGTGGGGACAGATCCGCCTTAAAAGAGACCCAGTACTTC. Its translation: CASSGDRSALKETQYF.